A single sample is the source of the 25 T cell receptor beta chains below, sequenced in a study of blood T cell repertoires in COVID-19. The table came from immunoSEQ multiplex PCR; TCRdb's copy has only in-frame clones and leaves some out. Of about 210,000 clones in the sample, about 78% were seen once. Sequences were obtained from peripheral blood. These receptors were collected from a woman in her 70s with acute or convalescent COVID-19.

The CDR3 DNA reads TGTGCCTGGGCCCCCGGGACTGAAGGCTACACCTTC. This codes for CAWAPGTEGYTF. The chain couples TRBV30 to TRBJ1-2, with a tentative D call TRBD1 (5 bases). Germline V gives CDR1 GTSNPN, CDR2 SVGIG (reference sequence). This CDR3 comprises 12 residues. V shed 5 bases and J shed 8 bases, with 15 bases lying between them.

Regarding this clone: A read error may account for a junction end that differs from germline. CDR3 loop: CARSLGGGGAIETQYF. For the CDR3, the DNA is TGCGCCCGCAGCTTGGGGGGCGGGGGGGCCATAGAGACCCAGTACTTC. The rearrangement links TRBV5-1 to TRBJ2-5; TRBD2 matches 9 bases. Germline CDR1 SGHRS, CDR2 YFSETQ. CDR3 length equals 16 residues.

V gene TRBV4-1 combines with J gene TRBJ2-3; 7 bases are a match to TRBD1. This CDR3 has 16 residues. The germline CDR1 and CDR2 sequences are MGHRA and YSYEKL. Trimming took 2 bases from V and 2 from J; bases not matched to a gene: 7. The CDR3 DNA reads TGCGCCAGCAGCCAACTAAGGGACAGCTACACAGATACGCAGTATTTT. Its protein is CASSQLRDSYTDTQYF.

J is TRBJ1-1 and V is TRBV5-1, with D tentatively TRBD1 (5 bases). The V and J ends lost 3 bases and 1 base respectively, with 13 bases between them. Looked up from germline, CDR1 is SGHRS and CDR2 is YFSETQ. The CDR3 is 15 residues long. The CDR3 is CASSYSITGNTEAFF. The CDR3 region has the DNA TGCGCCAGCAGCTACTCCATAACAGGGAACACTGAAGCTTTCTTT.

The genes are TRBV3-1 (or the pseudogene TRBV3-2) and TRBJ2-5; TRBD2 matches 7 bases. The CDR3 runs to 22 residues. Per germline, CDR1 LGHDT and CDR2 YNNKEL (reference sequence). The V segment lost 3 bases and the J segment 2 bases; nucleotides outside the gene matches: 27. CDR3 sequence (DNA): TGTGCCAGCAGCCATCGCCCTGAGGGAGGGACTCCCCGTACAATGCGTCAAGAGACCCAGTACTTC. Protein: CASSHRPEGGTPRTMRQETQYF.

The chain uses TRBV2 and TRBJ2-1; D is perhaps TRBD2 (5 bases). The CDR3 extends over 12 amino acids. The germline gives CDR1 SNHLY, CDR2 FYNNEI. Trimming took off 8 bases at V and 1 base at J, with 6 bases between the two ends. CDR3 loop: CASEGSYNEQFF. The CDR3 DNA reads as TGTGCCAGCGAGGGTTCCTACAATGAGCAGTTCTTC.

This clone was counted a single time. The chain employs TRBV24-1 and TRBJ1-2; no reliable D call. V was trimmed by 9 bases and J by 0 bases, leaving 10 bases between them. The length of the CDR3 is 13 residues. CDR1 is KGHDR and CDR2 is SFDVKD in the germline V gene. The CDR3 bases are TGTGCCACCCGTAACGGGACTAACTATGGCTACACCTTC. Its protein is CATRNGTNYGYTF.

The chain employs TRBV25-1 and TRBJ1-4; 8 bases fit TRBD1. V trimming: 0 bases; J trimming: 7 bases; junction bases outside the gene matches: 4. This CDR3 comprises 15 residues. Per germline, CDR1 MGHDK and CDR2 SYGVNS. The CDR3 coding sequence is TGTGCCAGCAGTGAATATGGACAGGGAGTTGAAAAACTGTTTTTT. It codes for CASSEYGQGVEKLFF.

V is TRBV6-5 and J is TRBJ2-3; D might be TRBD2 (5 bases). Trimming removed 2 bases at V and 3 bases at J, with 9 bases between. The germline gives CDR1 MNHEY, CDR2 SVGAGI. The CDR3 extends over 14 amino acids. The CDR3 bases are TGTGCCAGCAGTTACACGGGATTGACAGATACGCAGTATTTT. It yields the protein CASSYTGLTDTQYF.

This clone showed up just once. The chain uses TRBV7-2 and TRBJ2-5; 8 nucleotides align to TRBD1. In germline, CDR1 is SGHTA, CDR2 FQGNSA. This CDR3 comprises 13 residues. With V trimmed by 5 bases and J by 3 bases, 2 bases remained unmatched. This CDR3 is CASSRQGKETQYF. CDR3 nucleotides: TGTGCCAGCAGCCGACAGGGGAAAGAGACCCAGTACTTC.

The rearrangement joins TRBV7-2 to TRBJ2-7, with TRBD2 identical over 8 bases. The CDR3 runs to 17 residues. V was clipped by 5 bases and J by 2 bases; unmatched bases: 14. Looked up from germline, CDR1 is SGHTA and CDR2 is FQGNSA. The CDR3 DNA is TGTGCCAGCAGCCTCCAGGGCACTAGCGGCTACGCCTACGAGCAGTACTTC. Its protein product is CASSLQGTSGYAYEQYF.

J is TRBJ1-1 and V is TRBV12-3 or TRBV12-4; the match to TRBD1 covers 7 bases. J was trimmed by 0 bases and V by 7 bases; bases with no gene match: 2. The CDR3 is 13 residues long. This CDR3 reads CASKTGMNTEAFF. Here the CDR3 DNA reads TGTGCCAGCAAGACAGGGATGAACACTGAAGCTTTCTTT.

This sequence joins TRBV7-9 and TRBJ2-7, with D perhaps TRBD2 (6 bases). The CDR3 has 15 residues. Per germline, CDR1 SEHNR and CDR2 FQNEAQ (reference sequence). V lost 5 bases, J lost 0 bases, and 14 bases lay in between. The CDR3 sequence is CASSKITDYSYEQYF. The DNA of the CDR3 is TGTGCCAGCAGCAAGATAACGGACTACTCCTACGAGCAGTACTTC.

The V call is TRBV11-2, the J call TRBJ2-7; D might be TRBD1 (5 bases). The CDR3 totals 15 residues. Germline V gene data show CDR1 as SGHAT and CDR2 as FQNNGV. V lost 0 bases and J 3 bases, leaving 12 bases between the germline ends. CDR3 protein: CASSLDSGPLYEQYF. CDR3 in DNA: TGTGCCAGCAGCTTAGATTCAGGGCCCCTCTACGAGCAGTACTTC.

In nucleotides, the CDR3 is TGTGCCAGCAGACTGGGGGGAAGTAAAGAGACCCAGTACTTC. It specifies CASRLGGSKETQYF. The genes are TRBV28 and TRBJ2-5; the D gene is possibly TRBD2 (6 bases). V dropped 6 bases and J dropped 3 bases, with 14 bases sitting between them. Germline lookup yields CDR1 MDHEN and CDR2 SYDVKM. This CDR3 has 14 amino acids.

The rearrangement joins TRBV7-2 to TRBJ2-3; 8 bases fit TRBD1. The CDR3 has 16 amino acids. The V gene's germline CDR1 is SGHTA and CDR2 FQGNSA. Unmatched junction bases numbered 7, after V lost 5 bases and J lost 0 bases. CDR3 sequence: CASSPRTGRSTDTQYF. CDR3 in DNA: TGTGCCAGCAGCCCCCGGACAGGGAGAAGCACAGATACGCAGTATTTT.

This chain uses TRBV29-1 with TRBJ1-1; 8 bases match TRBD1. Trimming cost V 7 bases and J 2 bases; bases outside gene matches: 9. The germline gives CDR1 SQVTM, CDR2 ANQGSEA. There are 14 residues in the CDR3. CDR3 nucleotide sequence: TGCAGCGGCCGGAGGACAGGGTCCAACACTGAAGCTTTCTTT. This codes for CSGRRTGSNTEAFF.

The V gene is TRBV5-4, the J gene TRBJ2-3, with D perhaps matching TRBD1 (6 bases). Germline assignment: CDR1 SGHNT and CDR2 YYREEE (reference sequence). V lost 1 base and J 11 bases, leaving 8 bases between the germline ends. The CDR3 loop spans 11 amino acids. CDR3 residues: CASSLLGQQYF. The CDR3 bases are TGTGCCAGCAGCTTGCTGGGACAGCAGTATTTT. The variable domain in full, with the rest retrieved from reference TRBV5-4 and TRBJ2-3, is ETGVTQSPTHLIKTRGQQVTLRCSSQSGHNTVSWYQQALGQGPQFIFQYYREEENGRGNFPPRFSGLQFPNYSSELNVNALELDDSALYLCASSLLGQQYFGPGTRLTVL.

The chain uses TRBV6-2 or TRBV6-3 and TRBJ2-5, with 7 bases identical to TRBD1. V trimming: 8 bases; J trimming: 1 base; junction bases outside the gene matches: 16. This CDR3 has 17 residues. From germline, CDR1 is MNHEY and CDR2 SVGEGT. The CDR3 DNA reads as TGTGCCAGCGGCCCCCCCCGACAGGGTTGGGCCCAAGAGACCCAGTACTTC. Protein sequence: CASGPPRQGWAQETQYF.

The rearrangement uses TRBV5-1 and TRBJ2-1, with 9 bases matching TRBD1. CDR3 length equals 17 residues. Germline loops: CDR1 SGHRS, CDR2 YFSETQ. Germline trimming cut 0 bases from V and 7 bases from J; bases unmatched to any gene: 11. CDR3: CASSLVYPGQGGNEQFF. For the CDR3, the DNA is TGCGCCAGCAGCTTGGTCTACCCGGGACAGGGTGGAAATGAGCAGTTCTTC.

The CDR3 DNA follows: TGTGCCAGCAGGGGGACAGGGAAGTTCAGCTACGAGCAGTACTTC. Protein sequence: CASRGTGKFSYEQYF. The V call is TRBV27, the J call TRBJ2-7, with 9 positions matching TRBD1. This CDR3 region has 15 residues. Germline loops: CDR1 MNHEY, CDR2 SMNVEV (reference sequence). The V segment lost 6 bases and the J segment 3 bases; nucleotides outside the gene matches: 9.

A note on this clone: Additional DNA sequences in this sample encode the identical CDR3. The CDR3 reads CASSLETGGRETQYF. The DNA of the CDR3 is TGTGCCAGCAGCTTAGAAACAGGGGGGAGAGAGACCCAGTACTTC. The gene calls are TRBV7-2 and TRBJ2-5, with 8 positions matching TRBD1. The CDR3 is made up of 15 amino acids. The V gene's germline CDR1 is SGHTA and CDR2 FQGNSA. With V trimmed by 1 base and J by 4 bases, 5 bases remained unmatched. The variable domain in full, with the rest retrieved from reference TRBV7-2 and TRBJ2-5, is GAGVSQSPSNKVTEKGKDVELRCDPISGHTALYWYRQSLGQGLEFLIYFQGNSAPDKSGLPSDRFSAERTGGSVSTLTIQRTQQEDSAVYLCASSLETGGRETQYFGPGTRLLVL.

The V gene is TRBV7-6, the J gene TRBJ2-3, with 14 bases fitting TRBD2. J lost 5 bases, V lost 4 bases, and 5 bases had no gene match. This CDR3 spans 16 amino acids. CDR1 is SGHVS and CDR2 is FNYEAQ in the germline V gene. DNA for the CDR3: TGTGCCAGCAGCTCTACGACTAGCGGGGGGGGAGATACGCAGTATTTT. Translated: CASSSTTSGGGDTQYF.

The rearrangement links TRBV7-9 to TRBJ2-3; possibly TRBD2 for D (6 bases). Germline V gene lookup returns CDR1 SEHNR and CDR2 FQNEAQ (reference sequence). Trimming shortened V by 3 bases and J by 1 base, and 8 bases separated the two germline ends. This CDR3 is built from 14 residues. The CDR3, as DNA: TGTGCCAGCAGCTTTAGCGGACGCACAGATACGCAGTATTTT. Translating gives CASSFSGRTDTQYF.

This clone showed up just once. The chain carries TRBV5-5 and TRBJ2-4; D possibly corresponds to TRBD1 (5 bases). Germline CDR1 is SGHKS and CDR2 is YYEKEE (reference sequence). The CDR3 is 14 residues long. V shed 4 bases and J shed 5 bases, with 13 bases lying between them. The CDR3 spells CASSAGYGENIQYF. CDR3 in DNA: TGTGCCAGCAGCGCAGGGTATGGGGAAAACATTCAGTACTTC.